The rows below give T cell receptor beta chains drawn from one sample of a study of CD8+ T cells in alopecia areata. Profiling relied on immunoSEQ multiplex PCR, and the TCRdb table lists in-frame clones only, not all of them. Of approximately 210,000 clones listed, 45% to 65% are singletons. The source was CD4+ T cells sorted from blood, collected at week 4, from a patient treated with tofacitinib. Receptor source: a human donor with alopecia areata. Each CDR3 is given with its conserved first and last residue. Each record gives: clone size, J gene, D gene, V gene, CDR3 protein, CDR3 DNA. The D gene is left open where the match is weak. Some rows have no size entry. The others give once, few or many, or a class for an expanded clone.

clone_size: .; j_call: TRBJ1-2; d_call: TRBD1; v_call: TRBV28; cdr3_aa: CASSRGQVNYGYTF; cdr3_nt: TGTGCCAGCAGTAGGGGACAGGTTAACTATGGCTACACCTTC
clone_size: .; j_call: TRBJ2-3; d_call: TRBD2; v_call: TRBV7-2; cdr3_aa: CASSSGLAGGTDTQYF; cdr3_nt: TGTGCCAGCAGTTCTGGACTAGCGGGGGGCACAGATACGCAGTATTTT
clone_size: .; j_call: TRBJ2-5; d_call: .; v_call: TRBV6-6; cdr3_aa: CASSYSETQYF; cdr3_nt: TGTGCCAGCAGTTACTCCGAGACCCAGTACTTC
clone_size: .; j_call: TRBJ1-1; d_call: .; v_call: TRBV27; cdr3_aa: CASSSGWGTEAFF; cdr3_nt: TGTGCCAGCAGTTCGGGTTGGGGCACTGAAGCTTTCTTT
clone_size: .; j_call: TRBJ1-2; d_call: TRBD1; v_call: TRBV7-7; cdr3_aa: CASSPFHRGTPEAYTF; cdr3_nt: TGTGCTAGCAGCCCATTCCACAGGGGCACCCCGGAGGCCTACACCTTC
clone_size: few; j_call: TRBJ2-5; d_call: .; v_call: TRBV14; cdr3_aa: CASSLFLSMSQETQYF; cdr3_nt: TGTGCCAGCAGCCTATTTCTCAGCATGTCCCAAGAGACCCAGTACTTC
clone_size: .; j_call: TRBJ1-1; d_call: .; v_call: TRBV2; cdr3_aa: CASSDRERAFF; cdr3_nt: TGTGCCAGCAGTGACAGGGAGCGAGCTTTCTTT
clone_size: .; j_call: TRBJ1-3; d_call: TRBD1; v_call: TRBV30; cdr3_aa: CAWETGEGNTIYF; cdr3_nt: TGTGCCTGGGAGACAGGGGAAGGAAACACCATATATTTT
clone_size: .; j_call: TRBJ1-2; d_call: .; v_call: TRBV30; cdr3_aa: CAWSGAGGDYGYTF; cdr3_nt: TGTGCCTGGAGTGGGGCTGGGGGCGACTATGGCTACACCTTC
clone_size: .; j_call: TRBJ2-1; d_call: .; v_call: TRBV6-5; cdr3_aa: CASTARRVDNEQFF; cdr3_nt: TGTGCCAGCACCGCTCGCAGGGTCGACAATGAGCAGTTCTTC
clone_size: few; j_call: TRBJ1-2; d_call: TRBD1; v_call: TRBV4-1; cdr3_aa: CASSHPRTGTSYGYTF; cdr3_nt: TGCGCCAGCAGCCACCCCAGGACAGGGACCTCCTATGGCTACACCTTC
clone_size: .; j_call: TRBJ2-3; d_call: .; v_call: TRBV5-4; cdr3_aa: CASSLGTGAFSTDTQYF; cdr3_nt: TGTGCCAGCAGCTTGGGAACCGGGGCTTTTAGCACAGATACGCAGTATTTT
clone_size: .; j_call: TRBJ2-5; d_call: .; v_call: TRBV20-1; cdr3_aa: CSYVYKETQYF; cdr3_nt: TGCAGTTACGTCTATAAAGAGACCCAGTACTTC
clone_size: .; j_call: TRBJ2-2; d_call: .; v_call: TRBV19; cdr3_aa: CASSILVATGELFF; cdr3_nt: TGTGCCAGTAGTATCTTGGTGGCCACCGGGGAGCTGTTTTTT
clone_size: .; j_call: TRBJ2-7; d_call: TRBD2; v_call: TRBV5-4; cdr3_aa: CASSFEAGFEQYF; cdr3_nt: TGTGCCAGCAGTTTTGAAGCGGGGTTCGAGCAGTACTTC
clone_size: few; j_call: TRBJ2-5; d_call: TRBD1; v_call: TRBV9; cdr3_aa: CASSVALGGQGETQYF; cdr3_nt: TGTGCCAGCAGCGTAGCTCTGGGAGGACAGGGGGAGACCCAGTACTTC
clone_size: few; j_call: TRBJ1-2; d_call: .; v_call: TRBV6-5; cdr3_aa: CASSYQPGNYGYTF; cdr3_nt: TGTGCCAGCAGTTACCAGCCAGGGAACTATGGCTACACCTTC
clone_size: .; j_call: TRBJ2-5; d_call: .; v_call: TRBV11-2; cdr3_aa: CASRFRGGQQETQYF; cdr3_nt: TGTGCCAGCAGGTTCCGCGGGGGACAACAAGAGACCCAGTACTTC
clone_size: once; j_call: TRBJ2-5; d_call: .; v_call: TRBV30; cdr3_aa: CACSRGEARGETQYF; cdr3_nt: TGTGCCTGTTCGAGAGGGGAGGCGAGGGGAGAGACCCAGTACTTC
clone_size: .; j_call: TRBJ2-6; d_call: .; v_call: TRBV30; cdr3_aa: CAWSVLVGAGTGANVLTF; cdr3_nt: TGTGCCTGGAGTGTACTGGTGGGGGCTGGAACTGGGGCCAACGTCCTGACTTTC
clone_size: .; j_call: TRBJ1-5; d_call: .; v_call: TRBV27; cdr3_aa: CASSFQGSNQPQHF; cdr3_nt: TGTGCCAGCAGTTTTCAGGGGAGCAATCAGCCCCAGCATTTT
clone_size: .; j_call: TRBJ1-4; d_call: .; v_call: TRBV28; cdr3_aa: CASSPGGRAGEKLFF; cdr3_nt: TGTGCCAGCAGCCCCGGCGGCAGGGCCGGCGAAAAACTGTTTTTT